This passage covers 19 T cell receptor beta chains from one sample sequenced in a study of shared clonotypes between healthy human individuals. Sequenced by immunoSEQ multiplex PCR; TCRdb stores in-frame clones only, minus some. The sample has approximately 2.5 million clones; over 85% are singletons. Sequenced material: naive CD4+ T cells from PBMCs. Subset in this sample: CD45RA+ positively selected. The receptors shown here come from a man younger than 30 in good health. Some clones in this sample may be carry-over from other donors' samples.

This chain uses TRBV18 with TRBJ1-1; D not resolved. From germline, CDR1 is KGHSH and CDR2 LQKENI. The ends were cut back, 5 bases at V and 0 bases at J, with 13 bases in the middle. This CDR3 comprises 15 residues. CDR3 DNA: TGTGCCAGCTCAACATCGACACCGATGAACACTGAAGCTTTCTTT. Its translation: CASSTSTPMNTEAFF.

This sequence joins TRBV29-1 and TRBJ1-2; a possible D gene is TRBD1 (5 bases). From germline, CDR1 is SQVTM and CDR2 ANQGSEA. The CDR3 covers 14 residues. Trimming removed 4 bases at V and 1 base at J, with 13 bases between. The CDR3 region is CSVGSQALNYGYTF. Here the CDR3 DNA reads TGCAGCGTTGGTTCACAGGCCCTTAACTATGGCTACACCTTC.

V usage is TRBV7-8 and J usage is TRBJ2-7; tentative D call: TRBD1 (6 bases). This CDR3 region has 13 residues. Germline CDR1 and CDR2: SGHVS and FQNEAQ. V lost 5 bases to trimming and J lost 3 bases, with 11 bases between them. The CDR3 here is CASSITGNYEQYF. CDR3 DNA sequence: TGTGCCAGCAGCATAACAGGGAACTACGAGCAGTACTTC.

The rearrangement uses TRBV5-1 and TRBJ2-5; 10 bases match TRBD1. Germline CDR1 and CDR2: SGHRS and YFSETQ. The ends lost 0 bases at V and 5 bases at J; junction bases unmatched: 4. The CDR3 has 15 residues. The CDR3 coding sequence is TGCGCCAGCAGCTTGGTAGGGACAGGGGTCGAGACCCAGTACTTC. Its protein is CASSLVGTGVETQYF.

V gene TRBV11-2 combines with J gene TRBJ2-2, with D perhaps being TRBD1 or TRBD2 (5 bases each). CDR3 length: 15 amino acids. The V end lost 2 bases, the J end lost 0 bases, and 7 bases lay between the germline ends. From germline, CDR1 is SGHAT and CDR2 FQNNGV. CDR3 nucleotides: TGTGCCAGCAGCTTATTGGGGGCGAACACCGGGGAGCTGTTTTTT. Its protein is CASSLLGANTGELFF.

The chain couples TRBV2 to TRBJ2-7; no clear D gene. Trimming removed 4 bases at V and 5 bases at J, with 12 bases between. The germline CDR1 and CDR2 sequences are SNHLY and FYNNEI. The CDR3 consists of 13 residues. The CDR3 DNA reads as TGTGCCAGCAGTGGAACCCGGTTCGACGAGCAGTACTTC. Amino acid sequence: CASSGTRFDEQYF.

The rearrangement joins TRBV18 to TRBJ2-4; D unclear. Per the germline V gene, CDR1 is KGHSH and CDR2 is LQKENI. V gave up 0 bases and J gave up 1 base, with 10 bases separating them. The CDR3 runs 16 residues. CDR3 amino acids: CASSPPAPNAKNIQYF. DNA of the CDR3: TGTGCCAGCTCACCACCGGCCCCTAATGCCAAAAACATTCAGTACTTC.

The chain uses TRBV6-1 and TRBJ2-7; the D gene is possibly TRBD1 (6 bases). This CDR3 is built from 14 residues. The V end was cut by 6 bases, the J end by 3 bases, with 15 bases between. Germline V CDR1 and CDR2: MNHNS, SASEGT. CDR3 coding DNA: TGTGCCAGCAGCGTACAGGGATGGGGCTACGAGCAGTACTTC. It specifies CASSVQGWGYEQYF.

In the case of this clone: Distinct nucleotide sequences in the sample also encode this CDR3. J is TRBJ2-1 and V is TRBV28, with TRBD1 as a possible D gene (6 bases). From germline, CDR1 is MDHEN and CDR2 SYDVKM. The CDR3 consists of 13 residues. V was cut by 5 bases and J by 7 bases, with 12 bases left in between. DNA for the CDR3: TGTGCCAGCAGTCCAGGGCAGGGGAATGAGCAGTTCTTC. Amino acids: CASSPGQGNEQFF.

This chain links TRBV5-1 with TRBJ2-1; D remains unclear. The CDR3 has 17 amino acids. Trimming removed 1 base from V and 5 bases from J, with 19 bases in between. Germline CDR1 and CDR2: SGHRS and YFSETQ. The CDR3 DNA sequence: TGCGCCAGCAGCTTGTCAGCAATACGGATCCTACACAATGAGCAGTTCTTC. Its translation is CASSLSAIRILHNEQFF.

The genes are TRBV28 and TRBJ2-7, with TRBD1 as a possible D gene (5 bases). V lost 7 bases and J 5 bases, leaving 18 bases between the germline ends. Looked up from germline, CDR1 is MDHEN and CDR2 is SYDVKM. The CDR3 is made up of 14 amino acids. Here the CDR3 DNA reads TGTGCCAGCATCCCAGGAACAGGTCCGCACGAGCAGTACTTC. It specifies CASIPGTGPHEQYF.

The chain recombines TRBV6-1 with TRBJ2-3, with D hard to call. Germline values: CDR1 MNHNS, CDR2 SASEGT. The V gene lost 4 bases and the J gene lost 4 bases, with 15 bases spanning the gap. This CDR3 spans 15 amino acids. CDR3 protein: CASSAARRVADTQYF. Written as DNA, the CDR3 is TGTGCCAGCAGTGCGGCAAGGAGAGTTGCAGATACGCAGTATTTT.

This clone was counted once. The chain employs TRBV15 and TRBJ2-1; TRBD2 matches at 13 bases. CDR1 and CDR2 (germline): LNHNV, YYDKDF (reference sequence). The junction had 14 bases not matched to a gene; V was cut back by 3 bases and J by 9 bases. This CDR3 is 18 amino acids long. CDR3 nucleotides: TGTGCCACCAGCAGGGGGACGACTAGCGGGAGGAGCAGGAGTGAGCAGTTCTTC. Translation: CATSRGTTSGRSRSEQFF.

This clone was observed a single time. V is TRBV4-3 and J is TRBJ2-1; no definite D call. The V gene lost 0 bases and the J gene lost 5 bases, with 20 bases spanning the gap. Germline loops: CDR1 LGHNA, CDR2 YSLEER. The CDR3 is 18 amino acids. The CDR3 protein is CASSQDLVQANRDNEQFF. CDR3 nucleotides: TGCGCCAGCAGCCAAGATCTCGTCCAGGCCAACCGTGACAATGAGCAGTTCTTC.

This clone was counted only a few times. The V and J genes are TRBV6-1 and TRBJ1-5; tentative D call: TRBD1 (5 bases). The CDR3 runs 14 residues. CDR1 and CDR2 from the germline V gene are MNHNS and SASEGT. With 3 bases removed from V and 3 bases from J, the gap between germline ends came to 9 bases. CDR3 amino acids: CASSEGLDNQPQHF. The CDR3 DNA follows: TGTGCCAGCAGTGAGGGGCTAGACAATCAGCCCCAGCATTTT.

The J gene is TRBJ1-4, the V gene TRBV15; tentative D call: TRBD1 (5 bases). The CDR3 is made up of 13 amino acids. Germline values: CDR1 LNHNV, CDR2 YYDKDF (reference sequence). The V end was cut by 0 bases, the J end by 8 bases, with 7 bases between. The CDR3: CATSRDRQEKLFF. The CDR3 region has the DNA TGTGCCACCAGCAGAGATAGACAGGAAAAACTGTTTTTT.

The CDR3 nucleotides read TGTGCCAGCAGCTTAACCCGTGAGGATACGCAGTATTTT. It yields the protein CASSLTREDTQYF. V and J are TRBV7-2 and TRBJ2-3; D not resolved. Trimming pared 2 bases from V and 6 bases from J, leaving 9 bases between. The CDR3 has 13 residues. Per the germline V gene, CDR1 is SGHTA and CDR2 is FQGNSA.

Turning to this clone: The sample carries other DNA sequences with the same CDR3. The chain is built from TRBV28 and TRBJ1-1, with unresolved D. Trimming removed 1 base from V and 2 bases from J, with 2 bases in between. In germline, CDR1 is MDHEN, CDR2 SYDVKM. The CDR3 totals 12 residues. The CDR3 spells CASSLSNTEAFF. CDR3 bases: TGTGCCAGCAGTTTATCCAACACTGAAGCTTTCTTT.

The rearrangement links TRBV15 to TRBJ1-5; D gene unclear. CDR3 size: 16 residues. The germline V gene encodes CDR1 LNHNV and CDR2 YYDKDF (reference sequence). Trimming removed 5 bases at V and 3 bases at J, with 17 bases between. The CDR3 loop reads CATSPRAWVNNQPQHF. CDR3 DNA sequence: TGTGCCACCAGCCCCCGAGCCTGGGTCAACAATCAGCCCCAGCATTTT.